The rows below give T cell receptor beta chains drawn from one sample of a study of graft-versus-host responses after intestinal transplantation. The method was immunoSEQ multiplex PCR; TCRdb's version includes in-frame clones alone and lacks a portion of them. The sample shows about 46,000 clones, approximately 95% of them seen only once. The specimen was PBMCs, collected around 820 days after a first intestinal transplant, on the day of a second. Receptors originate from a human patient who received an intestinal transplant, so some T cells may come from the graft donor. Both conserved end residues are part of each CDR3. D genes are given only for firm matches. A row's size may be missing; if present it is once, few, many or a size class.

len	d_gene	v_gene	j_gene	abundance	CDR3aa	CDR3nt
18	TRBD2	TRBV19	TRBJ2-1	-	CASTRLAGGPESYNEQFF	TGTGCCAGTACCCGACTAGCGGGAGGGCCCGAATCCTACAATGAGCAGTTCTTC
15	-	TRBV18	TRBJ2-1	-	CASSGGRQAYNEQFF	TGTGCCAGCTCGGGGGGGCGCCAGGCCTACAATGAGCAGTTCTTC
15	-	TRBV5-8	TRBJ2-5	-	CASSLVSEAGETQYF	TGTGCCAGCAGCTTGGTTTCGGAGGCGGGAGAGACCCAGTACTTC
15	TRBD1	TRBV6-5	TRBJ1-6	-	CASRRTGGSNSPLHF	TGTGCCAGCAGACGGACAGGGGGAAGTAATTCACCCCTCCACTTT
15	TRBD1	TRBV7-3	TRBJ2-7	-	CASSLGGTGGYEQYF	TGTGCCAGCAGCTTAGGTGGAACAGGGGGGTACGAGCAGTACTTC
15	TRBD2	TRBV11-3	TRBJ2-3	-	CASSKSGRGTDTQYF	TGTGCCAGCAGCAAGAGCGGGAGAGGGACAGATACGCAGTATTTT
15	TRBD1	TRBV4-1	TRBJ1-1	-	CASSQGDSPNTEAFF	TGCGCCAGCAGCCAAGGGGACAGCCCGAACACTGAAGCTTTCTTT
14	-	TRBV10-1	TRBJ1-1	-	CASSESGPDSEAFF	TGCGCCAGCAGTGAGTCCGGGCCGGATAGTGAAGCTTTCTTT
15	TRBD2	TRBV7-9	TRBJ2-1	-	CASRISGISYNEQFF	TGTGCCAGCAGGATTAGCGGGATCTCCTACAATGAGCAGTTCTTC
15	TRBD2	TRBV7-9	TRBJ2-1	-	CASRLLSGRASEQFF	TGTGCCAGCAGACTCCTTAGCGGGAGGGCCAGTGAGCAGTTCTTC
14	-	TRBV28	TRBJ1-1	-	CAGRPGAVNTEAFF	TGTGCCGGACGGCCGGGGGCCGTGAACACTGAAGCTTTCTTT
11	-	TRBV7-2	TRBJ2-4	-	CASSPKNIQYF	TGTGCCAGCAGCCCGAAAAACATTCAGTACTTC
13	-	TRBV27	TRBJ2-7	-	CASSGKVLYEQYF	TGTGCCAGCAGTGGCAAGGTTCTCTACGAGCAGTACTTC
15	-	TRBV7-9	TRBJ2-7	once	CASSFSGESSYEQYF	TGTGCCAGCAGCTTTAGCGGTGAAAGCTCCTACGAGCAGTACTTC
14	-	TRBV30	TRBJ1-4	-	CAWRKGETNEKLFF	TGTGCCTGGAGAAAAGGGGAAACTAATGAAAAACTGTTTTTT
14	-	TRBV6-5	TRBJ2-7	-	CASSYSGNSYEQYF	TGTGCCAGCAGTTACTCGGGCAATTCCTACGAGCAGTACTTC
16	TRBD2	TRBV7-6	TRBJ2-1	-	CASSPLAGGPRNEQFF	TGTGCCAGCAGTCCCCTAGCGGGAGGGCCGCGGAATGAGCAGTTCTTC
11	-	TRBV20-1	TRBJ1-1	once	CSARVAAEAFF	TGCAGTGCTAGAGTGGCAGCTGAAGCTTTCTTT
21	TRBD1	TRBV10-3	TRBJ2-2	once	CAISSRTGFRLPNSNTGELFF	TGTGCCATCAGTTCCCGGACAGGGTTTCGATTACCGAACTCGAACACCGGGGAGCTGTTTTTT
14	TRBD1	TRBV28	TRBJ1-1	-	CASSPMTGGTEAFF	TGTGCCAGCAGCCCGATGACAGGGGGCACTGAAGCTTTCTTT
15	TRBD2	TRBV7-3	TRBJ2-3	-	CASSPQAGVTDTQYF	TGTGCCAGCAGCCCCCAAGCGGGAGTAACAGATACGCAGTATTTT
15	TRBD1	TRBV28	TRBJ1-5	-	CASRYRDRVDQPQHF	TGTGCCAGCAGGTACCGGGACAGAGTAGATCAGCCCCAGCATTTT
15	TRBD1	TRBV14	TRBJ1-1	-	CASSPWTGSNTEAFF	TGTGCCAGCAGCCCTTGGACAGGATCGAACACTGAAGCTTTCTTT
15	-	TRBV4-1	TRBJ1-5	-	CASSQGVRGNQPQHF	TGCGCCAGCAGCCAAGGGGTAAGAGGCAATCAGCCCCAGCATTTT
13	-	TRBV5-1	TRBJ1-1	-	CASSLVSETEAFF	TGCGCCAGCAGCTTGGTAAGCGAGACTGAAGCTTTCTTT
15	TRBD1	TRBV23-1	TRBJ2-7	-	CASSLQPGGGYEQYF	TGCGCCAGCAGTCTACAGCCAGGGGGCGGGTACGAGCAGTACTTC
15	-	TRBV18	TRBJ2-1	-	CASSRGSGTYNEQFF	TGTGCCAGCTCACGAGGGAGCGGCACCTACAATGAGCAGTTCTTC
12	-	TRBV29-1	TRBJ2-5	-	CSVDPHQETQYF	TGCAGCGTTGACCCCCACCAAGAGACCCAGTACTTC
14	-	TRBV5-1	TRBJ1-1	once	CASSEGQLNTEAFF	TGCGCCAGCAGCGAAGGACAGCTGAACACTGAAGCTTTCTTT
14	TRBD1	TRBV10-3	TRBJ1-1	-	CAISDHDRAPEAFF	TGTGCCATCAGTGACCACGACAGGGCCCCTGAAGCTTTCTTT